This T cell receptor beta chain was sequenced for a study of blood T cell repertoires in COVID-19. Whole-study context: The samples span acute and convalescent COVID-19 from the United States, Italy and Spain. PBMCs, B-cell-depleted T cells, or T cells were the source of the cDNA or gDNA that made up the material.

Trimming removed 0 bases from V and 6 bases from J, with 13 bases in between. Germline values: CDR1 SGHRS, CDR2 YFSETQ. The CDR3 contains 14 residues. Generated by immunoSEQ multiplex PCR, the TCRdb table keeps only in-frame clones and is missing some. This sample has roughly 300,000 clones, with approximately 91% found just once. Patients from Seattle were sampled longitudinally, starting during active infection. The sample taken for sequencing was peripheral blood. The sequence derives from a woman in her twenties or thirties with COVID-19, enrolled during active disease. This chain uses TRBV5-1 with TRBJ2-7, with D maybe TRBD1 (5 bases). DNA for the CDR3: TGCGCCAGCAGCTTGGGACAGTCCCTAGGCGAGCAGTACTTC. It encodes CASSLGQSLGEQYF.